This T cell receptor (beta chain) derives from a study of blood T cells in healthy people across ages. General study findings and limits: Long-lived and aged donors differed, with more naive CD4+ cells and higher diversity in the long-lived. As age increased, TCR beta diversity per million T cells fell in a roughly linear fashion.

Using a J-beta primer mix together with a sample-barcoded 5' primer, a second PCR was run for about 6 to 12 cycles. Every cDNA molecule bore a tag from a template-switch adaptor containing 12 random nucleotides. Via MiXCR, TCRdb re-called the 5' RACE reads, giving one row per CDR3 protein. Among fewer than 650,000 distinct CDR3 sequences, roughly a quarter were seen once, and the ten largest hold approximately 3.3%. As regards this clonotype: Its cognate antigen is unknown.

The sample was also linked to a second study, of T cells of mothers and their children. That paper states: The study sampled a few healthy Caucasian mothers and their six children.

The sequenced material came from blood. This TCR came from a boy aged 2 to 10 in good health.

CDR3 DNA: TGTGCCATCAGTGAGCCAGGACAGGGTGCGGAGGAGACCCAGTACTTC. Translating gives CAISEPGQGAEETQYF. The rearrangement links TRBV10-3 to TRBJ2-5, with 8 bases lining up with TRBD1. The germline V gene has CDR1 ENHRY and CDR2 SYGVKD. CDR3 size: 16 residues. V shed 2 bases and J 5 bases; nucleotides not matched to a gene: 10.